This record covers a single T cell receptor beta chain. Germline assignment: CDR1 SGHAT and CDR2 FQNNGV. This CDR3 comprises 16 residues. The ends lost 5 bases at V and 4 bases at J; junction bases unmatched: 11. This sample stems from a study of CD8 T cells in Susac syndrome. TEMRA cells were FACS-enriched and CD8+ and CD4+ T cells negatively isolated. With random hexamers, reverse transcription was performed on about 0.45 to 1 ug of RNA. Via MiXCR, TCRdb re-called the immunoSEQ multiplex PCR reads, giving one row per CDR3 protein. The repertoire consists of 150,000 to 200,000 distinct CDR3 sequences, with roughly 93% occurring once and the leading ten covering just over 0.13%.

Sequenced: CD4+ T cells from PBMCs. This rearrangement joins TRBV11-2 to TRBJ1-5; 7 bases align to TRBD1. The TCR was taken from a human donor in good health. CDR3 amino acids: CASSAGSDRPNQPQHF. CDR3 bases: TGTGCCAGCAGCGCCGGCTCGGACAGGCCTAATCAGCCCCAGCATTTT.